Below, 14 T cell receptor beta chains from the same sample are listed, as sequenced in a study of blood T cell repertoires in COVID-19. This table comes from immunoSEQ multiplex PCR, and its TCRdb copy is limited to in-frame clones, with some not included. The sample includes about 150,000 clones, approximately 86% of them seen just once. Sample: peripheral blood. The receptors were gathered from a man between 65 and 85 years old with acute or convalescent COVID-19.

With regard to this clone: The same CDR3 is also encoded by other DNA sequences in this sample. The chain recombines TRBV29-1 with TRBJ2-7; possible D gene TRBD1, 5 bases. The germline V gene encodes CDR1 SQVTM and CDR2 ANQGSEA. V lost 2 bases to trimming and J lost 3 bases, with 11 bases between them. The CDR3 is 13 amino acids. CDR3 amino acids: CSVERSRGYEQYF. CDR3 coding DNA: TGCAGCGTTGAACGGTCTAGGGGCTACGAGCAGTACTTC.

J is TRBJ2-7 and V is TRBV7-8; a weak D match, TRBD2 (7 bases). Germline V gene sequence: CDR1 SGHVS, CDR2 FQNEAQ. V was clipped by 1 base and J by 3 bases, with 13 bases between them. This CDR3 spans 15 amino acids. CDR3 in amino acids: CASSLVAGAGYEQYF. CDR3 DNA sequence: TGTGCCAGCAGCTTAGTGGCGGGGGCGGGCTACGAGCAGTACTTC.

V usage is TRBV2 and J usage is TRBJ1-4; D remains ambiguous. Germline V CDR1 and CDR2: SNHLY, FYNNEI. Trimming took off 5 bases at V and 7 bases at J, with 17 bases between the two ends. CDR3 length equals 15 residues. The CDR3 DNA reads TGTGCCAGCAGTTCCTCAGGTACCCTGACTGAAAAACTGTTTTTT. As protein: CASSSSGTLTEKLFF.

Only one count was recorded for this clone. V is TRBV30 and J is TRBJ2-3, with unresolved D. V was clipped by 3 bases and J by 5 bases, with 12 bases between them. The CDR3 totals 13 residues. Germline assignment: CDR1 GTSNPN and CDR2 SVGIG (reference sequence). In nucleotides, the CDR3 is TGTGCCTGGAGATTGGTAGACATAGATACGCAGTATTTT. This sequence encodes CAWRLVDIDTQYF.

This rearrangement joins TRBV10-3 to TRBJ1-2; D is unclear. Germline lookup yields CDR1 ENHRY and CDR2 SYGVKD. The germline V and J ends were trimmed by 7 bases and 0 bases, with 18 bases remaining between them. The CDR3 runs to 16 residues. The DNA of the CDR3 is TGTGCCATCATCCAGAGCCCCGACAATTCTAACTATGGCTACACCTTC. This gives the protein CAIIQSPDNSNYGYTF.

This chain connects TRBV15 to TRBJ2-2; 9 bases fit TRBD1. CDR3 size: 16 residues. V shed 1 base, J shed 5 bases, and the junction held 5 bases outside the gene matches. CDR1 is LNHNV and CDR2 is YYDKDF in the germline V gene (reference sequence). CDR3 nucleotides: TGTGCCACCAGCAGAGGGGGGACAGGGTATACCGGGGAGCTGTTTTTT. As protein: CATSRGGTGYTGELFF.

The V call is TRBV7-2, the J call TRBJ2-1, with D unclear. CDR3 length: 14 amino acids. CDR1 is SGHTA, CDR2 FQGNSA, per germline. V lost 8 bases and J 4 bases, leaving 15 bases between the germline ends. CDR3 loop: CASEAASRYNEQFF. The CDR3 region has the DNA TGTGCCAGCGAGGCGGCCTCGAGATACAATGAGCAGTTCTTC.

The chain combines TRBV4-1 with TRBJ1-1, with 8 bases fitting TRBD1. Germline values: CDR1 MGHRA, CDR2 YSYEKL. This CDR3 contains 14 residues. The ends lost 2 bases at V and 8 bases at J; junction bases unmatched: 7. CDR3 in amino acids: CASSQLTGGSEAFF. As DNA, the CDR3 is TGCGCCAGCAGCCAATTAACAGGGGGTTCAGAAGCTTTCTTT.

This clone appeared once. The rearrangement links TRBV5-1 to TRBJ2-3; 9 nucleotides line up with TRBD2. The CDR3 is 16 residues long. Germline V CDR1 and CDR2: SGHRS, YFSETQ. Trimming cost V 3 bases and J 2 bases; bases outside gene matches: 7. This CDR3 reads CASSWVTSGYTDTQYF. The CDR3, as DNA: TGCGCCAGCAGCTGGGTGACTAGCGGTTACACAGATACGCAGTATTTT.

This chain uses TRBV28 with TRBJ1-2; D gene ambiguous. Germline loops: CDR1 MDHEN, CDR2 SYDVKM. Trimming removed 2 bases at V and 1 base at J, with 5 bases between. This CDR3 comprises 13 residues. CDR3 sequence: CASSLQLNYGYTF. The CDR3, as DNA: TGTGCCAGCAGTTTACAACTTAACTATGGCTACACCTTC.

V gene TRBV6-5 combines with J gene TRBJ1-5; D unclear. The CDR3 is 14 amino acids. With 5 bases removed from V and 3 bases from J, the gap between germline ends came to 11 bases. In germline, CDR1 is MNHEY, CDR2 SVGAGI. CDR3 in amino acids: CASSTRRFNQPQHF. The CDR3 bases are TGTGCCAGCAGTACCCGCCGGTTCAATCAGCCCCAGCATTTT.

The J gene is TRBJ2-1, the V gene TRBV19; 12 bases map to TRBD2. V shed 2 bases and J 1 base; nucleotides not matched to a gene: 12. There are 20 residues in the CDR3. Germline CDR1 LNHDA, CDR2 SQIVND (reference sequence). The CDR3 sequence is CASSIKGLTGLAGSYNEQFF. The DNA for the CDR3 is TGTGCCAGTAGTATAAAGGGCCTAACGGGACTAGCGGGTTCCTACAATGAGCAGTTCTTC.

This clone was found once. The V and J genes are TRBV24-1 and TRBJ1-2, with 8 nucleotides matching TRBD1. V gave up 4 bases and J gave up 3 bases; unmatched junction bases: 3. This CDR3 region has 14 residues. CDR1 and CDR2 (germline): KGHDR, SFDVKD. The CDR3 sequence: CATSETGGHYGYTF. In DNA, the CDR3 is TGTGCCACCAGTGAAACAGGGGGGCACTATGGCTACACCTTC.

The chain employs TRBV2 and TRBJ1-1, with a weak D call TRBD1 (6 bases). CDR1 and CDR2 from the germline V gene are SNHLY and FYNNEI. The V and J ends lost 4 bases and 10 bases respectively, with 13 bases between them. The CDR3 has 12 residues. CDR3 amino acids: CASSVVIGGAFF. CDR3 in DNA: TGTGCCAGCAGTGTAGTCATAGGGGGAGCTTTCTTT.